Below are 5 T cell receptor beta chains sequenced from a single sample in a study of identical twins. TCRdb used MiXCR to reprocess the 5' RACE reads, holding one entry per CDR3 protein. The data show 450,000 or so distinct CDR3 sequences, roughly an eighth seen once. This sample also appeared in a second study, on yellow fever vaccine responses in identical twins.

The sequencing sample was made of CD4+ T cells sorted from blood. These TCRs come from a woman aged 18-29 years in good health.

This rearrangement joins TRBV20-1 to TRBJ1-2, with D possibly being TRBD1 (5 bases). V was shortened by 4 bases and J by 8 bases, with 17 bases between the two germline ends. Germline-derived CDR1 and CDR2 are DFQATT and SNEGSKA (reference sequence). The CDR3 has 13 amino acids. The CDR3 sequence is CSAIPTVKGGYTF. The CDR3 DNA is TGCAGTGCTATACCGACAGTTAAGGGCGGCTACACCTTC.

The sample holds a few counts of this clonotype. The V gene is TRBV20-1, the J gene TRBJ2-5; weak D call: TRBD1 (6 bases). The CDR3 contains 13 residues. V was pared by 1 base and J by 4 bases, with 10 bases between. Germline assignment: CDR1 DFQATT and CDR2 SNEGSKA (reference sequence). The CDR3: CSARVRGRETQYF. CDR3 nucleotide sequence: TGCAGTGCTAGAGTCAGGGGCAGAGAGACCCAGTACTTC.

This chain joins TRBV14 and TRBJ2-7, with D maybe TRBD1 (6 bases). CDR1 is SGHDN and CDR2 is FVKESK in the germline V gene. This CDR3 contains 15 residues. V lost 2 bases and J 5 bases, leaving 16 bases between the germline ends. Here the CDR3 reads CASSQLTGQGNEQYF. As DNA, the CDR3 is TGTGCCAGCAGCCAATTGACGGGGCAGGGGAACGAGCAGTACTTC. The full variable domain, rest sourced from reference TRBV14 and TRBJ2-7, is EAGVTQFPSHSVIEKGQTVTLRCDPISGHDNLYWYRRVMGKEIKFLLHFVKESKQDESGMPNNRFLAERTGGTYSTLKVQPAELEDSGVYFCASSQLTGQGNEQYFGPGTRLTVT.

This clonotype appeared a few times. The J gene is TRBJ2-2, the V gene TRBV18; tentative D call: TRBD2 (5 bases). CDR1 and CDR2 from the germline V gene are KGHSH and LQKENI. This CDR3 has 15 amino acids. The V end was cut by 1 base, the J end by 6 bases, with 12 bases between. For the CDR3, the DNA is TGTGCCAGCTCACCACGCTTGGAGGCGGCCGGGGAGCTGTTTTTT. Protein product: CASSPRLEAAGELFF.

The chain links TRBV12-3 or TRBV12-4 to TRBJ2-7; 11 positions agree with TRBD2. J lost 1 base, V lost 2 bases, and 7 bases had no gene match. CDR3 length: 17 residues. The CDR3: CASSLRGLADPSYEQYF. CDR3 bases: TGTGCCAGCAGTTTAAGGGGACTAGCGGACCCTTCCTACGAGCAGTACTTC.